This TCR beta chain derives from a study of PD-L1 blockade in urothelial cancer. Study findings and constraints: Those with durable benefit had larger increases in tumor-associated blood clones at 3 weeks.

About this clone itself: Its antigen is still unknown.

Germline trimming cut 2 bases from V and 1 base from J; bases unmatched to any gene: 5. Germline V lookup: CDR1 SGHDT, CDR2 YYEEEE. CDR3 length: 17 amino acids. Assay used: immunoSEQ multiplex PCR; TCRdb lists only in-frame clones, some missing. The sample lists about 80,000 clones, roughly nine tenths occurring once. The sequence was obtained from a woman in her 70s with urothelial cancer. Sequenced material: PBMCs, taken around atezolizumab (anti-PD-L1) treatment. V and J are TRBV5-6 and TRBJ2-6, with TRBD1 identical over 8 bases. CDR3 amino acids: CASSFPGQASGANVLTF. As DNA, the CDR3 is TGTGCCAGCAGCTTTCCGGGACAGGCTTCTGGGGCCAACGTCCTGACTTTC.